A selection of T cell receptor beta chains follows, all from one sample in a study of blood T cell repertoires in COVID-19. The data were produced by immunoSEQ multiplex PCR, yet TCRdb's version contains in-frame clones alone and is incomplete. This table has about 220,000 clones, roughly nine tenths appearing once. The sequenced material came from PBMCs or T cells enriched from blood (not recorded which). The source is a woman under 30 in a cohort exposed to, infected with or recovered from COVID-19 (not recorded which). Both conserved end residues are part of each CDR3. Fields, in order: CDR3 protein, CDR3 DNA, V gene, J gene, D gene, clone size. D genes are given only for firm matches. The listing skips clone size in some rows; elsewhere it reads once, few, many or a size class.

CDR3: CASSFTSGTDTQYF
DNA: TGCGCCAGCAGCTTTACTAGCGGAACAGATACGCAGTATTTT
V: TRBV5-1
J: TRBJ2-3
D: TRBD2
size: NA

CDR3: CASSERQVTNYGYTF
DNA: TGTGCCAGCAGCGAGAGACAGGTTACTAACTATGGCTACACCTTC
V: TRBV5-6
J: TRBJ1-2
D: NA
size: NA

CDR3: CASSSAQGGGYGYTF
DNA: TGTGCCAGCAGCTCAGCACAGGGGGGCGGCTATGGCTACACCTTC
V: TRBV5-5
J: TRBJ1-2
D: TRBD1
size: NA

CDR3: CASSYAGSTGELFF
DNA: TGTGCCAGCAGTTACGCGGGGTCGACCGGGGAGCTGTTTTTT
V: TRBV6-5
J: TRBJ2-2
D: NA
size: NA

CDR3: CASSEGGQGGYEQYF
DNA: TGTGCCAGCAGTGAAGGAGGACAGGGGGGCTACGAGCAGTACTTC
V: TRBV2
J: TRBJ2-7
D: TRBD1
size: NA

CDR3: CASSSSGRAKGGELFF
DNA: TGTGCCAGTAGTAGCAGCGGGAGGGCCAAGGGCGGGGAGCTGTTTTTT
V: TRBV19
J: TRBJ2-2
D: TRBD2
size: NA

CDR3: CASGRDREEKLFF
DNA: TGTGCCAGTGGGCGGGACAGGGAAGAAAAACTGTTTTTT
V: TRBV19
J: TRBJ1-4
D: TRBD1
size: NA

CDR3: CASSTTTLQGAFF
DNA: TGTGCCAGTAGTACAACCACACTACAGGGGGCTTTCTTT
V: TRBV19
J: TRBJ1-1
D: TRBD1
size: NA

CDR3: CASSLRGSYNSPLHF
DNA: TGCGCCAGCAGCTTGAGGGGCTCCTATAATTCACCCCTCCACTTT
V: TRBV5-1
J: TRBJ1-6
D: NA
size: NA

CDR3: CASSRDSSYEQYF
DNA: TGCGCCAGCAGCCGGGACTCATCCTACGAGCAGTACTTC
V: TRBV4-1
J: TRBJ2-7
D: NA
size: NA

CDR3: CASNPSPPGHKNTEAFF
DNA: TGTGCCAGCAATCCCTCGCCCCCGGGACACAAGAACACTGAAGCTTTCTTT
V: TRBV28
J: TRBJ1-1
D: NA
size: NA

CDR3: CASSYSRDSHTDTQYF
DNA: TGTGCCAGCAGTTACTCGAGGGACAGCCACACAGATACGCAGTATTTT
V: TRBV6-2/TRBV6-3
J: TRBJ2-3
D: TRBD1
size: NA

CDR3: CASSPRGGENQPQHF
DNA: TGTGCCAGCAGCCCCCGGGGAGGGGAGAATCAGCCCCAGCATTTT
V: TRBV9
J: TRBJ1-5
D: NA
size: NA

CDR3: CASGRTGETNEKLFF
DNA: TGCGCCAGCGGGCGGACAGGGGAAACTAATGAAAAACTGTTTTTT
V: TRBV5-1
J: TRBJ1-4
D: TRBD1
size: NA

CDR3: CASSVRTLARLGDTQYF
DNA: TGTGCCAGCAGCGTAAGGACACTAGCGCGGCTTGGGGATACGCAGTATTTT
V: TRBV11-2
J: TRBJ2-3
D: TRBD2
size: NA

CDR3: CASSRRSTGLPSNYGYTF
DNA: TGTGCCAGCAGTAGGAGGTCAACGGGACTCCCATCTAACTATGGCTACACCTTC
V: TRBV2
J: TRBJ1-2
D: NA
size: NA

CDR3: CASSLGYGTGNYEQYF
DNA: TGTGCCAGCAGCTTAGGATACGGGACAGGGAACTACGAGCAGTACTTC
V: TRBV7-9
J: TRBJ2-7
D: TRBD1
size: NA

CDR3: CASSELVSSYNEQFF
DNA: TGTGCCAGCAGTGAACTAGTCTCTTCCTACAATGAGCAGTTCTTC
V: TRBV27
J: TRBJ2-1
D: NA
size: NA

CDR3: CASSFLDRPWGAFF
DNA: TGTGCCAGCAGTTTCCTCGACAGGCCGTGGGGAGCTTTCTTT
V: TRBV27
J: TRBJ1-1
D: NA
size: once

CDR3: CASSEIAGVGGKLFF
DNA: TGTGCCAGCAGTGAAATTGCAGGTGTAGGGGGAAAACTGTTTTTT
V: TRBV6-1
J: TRBJ1-4
D: NA
size: NA

CDR3: CASSGTAQETQYF
DNA: TGTGCCAGCAGTGGGACAGCCCAAGAGACCCAGTACTTC
V: TRBV5-4
J: TRBJ2-5
D: TRBD1
size: NA

CDR3: CASSPSGVNGNTIYF
DNA: TGTGCCAGTAGTCCTTCAGGGGTTAACGGAAACACCATATATTTT
V: TRBV19
J: TRBJ1-3
D: NA
size: NA

CDR3: CASSLYAGSQETQYF
DNA: TGTGCCAGCAGCTTGTACGCGGGGTCCCAAGAGACCCAGTACTTC
V: TRBV5-6
J: TRBJ2-5
D: NA
size: NA

CDR3: CASREDRGVYSPLHF
DNA: TGTGCCAGCAGAGAGGACAGGGGAGTATATTCACCCCTCCACTTT
V: TRBV2
J: TRBJ1-6
D: TRBD1
size: NA

CDR3: CASRSIQGLYEQYF
DNA: TGTGCCAGCCGTTCCATACAGGGCCTCTACGAGCAGTACTTC
V: TRBV27
J: TRBJ2-7
D: NA
size: few

CDR3: CASRQSGETYEQYF
DNA: TGTGCCAGCAGGCAGTCCGGGGAAACCTACGAGCAGTACTTC
V: TRBV7-9
J: TRBJ2-7
D: NA
size: NA

CDR3: CASREGQGINEKLFF
DNA: TGTGCCAGCAGGGAAGGACAGGGCATTAATGAAAAACTGTTTTTT
V: TRBV6-1
J: TRBJ1-4
D: TRBD1
size: NA

CDR3: CASSPSATTEAFF
DNA: TGTGCCAGCAGCCCTAGCGCCACCACTGAAGCTTTCTTT
V: TRBV7-8
J: TRBJ1-1
D: NA
size: NA

CDR3: CASSRQGATNYGYTF
DNA: TGTGCCAGTAGTCGTCAGGGGGCAACTAACTATGGCTACACCTTC
V: TRBV19
J: TRBJ1-2
D: TRBD1
size: NA

CDR3: CSVEVADRGSYNEQFF
DNA: TGCAGCGTTGAAGTCGCTGACAGGGGTTCCTACAATGAGCAGTTCTTC
V: TRBV29-1
J: TRBJ2-1
D: TRBD1
size: once

CDR3: CASSDWETVWEDYGYTF
DNA: TGTGCCAGCAGTGATTGGGAGACAGTATGGGAGGACTATGGCTACACCTTC
V: TRBV6-1
J: TRBJ1-2
D: NA
size: once

CDR3: CASSVNSGASTGGELFF
DNA: TGTGCCAGCAGCGTAAATAGCGGGGCTTCTACAGGTGGGGAGCTGTTTTTT
V: TRBV9
J: TRBJ2-2
D: TRBD2
size: NA

CDR3: CASSLLGGLAGYSYNEQFF
DNA: TGCGCCAGCAGCTTGCTTGGGGGACTAGCGGGTTATTCCTACAATGAGCAGTTCTTC
V: TRBV5-1
J: TRBJ2-1
D: TRBD2
size: NA

CDR3: CATPGRVGTEAFF
DNA: TGTGCCACCCCGGGGAGGGTGGGCACTGAAGCTTTCTTT
V: TRBV24-1
J: TRBJ1-1
D: NA
size: NA

CDR3: CASSLTSGSYEQYF
DNA: TGTGCCAGCAGCTTAACTAGCGGCTCCTACGAGCAGTACTTC
V: TRBV11-3
J: TRBJ2-7
D: TRBD2
size: once

CDR3: CASSPQSEDRGDNEQFF
DNA: TGCGCCAGCAGTCCCCAGTCCGAGGACAGGGGAGACAATGAGCAGTTCTTC
V: TRBV23-1
J: TRBJ2-1
D: TRBD1
size: once